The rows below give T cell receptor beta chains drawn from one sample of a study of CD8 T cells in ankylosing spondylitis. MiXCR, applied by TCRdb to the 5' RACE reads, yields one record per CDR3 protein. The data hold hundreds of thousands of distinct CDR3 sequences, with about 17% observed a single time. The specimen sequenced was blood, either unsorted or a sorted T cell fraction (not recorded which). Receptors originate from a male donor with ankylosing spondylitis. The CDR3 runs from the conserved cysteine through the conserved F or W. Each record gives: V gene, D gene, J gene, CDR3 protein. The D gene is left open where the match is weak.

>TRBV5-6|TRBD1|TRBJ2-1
CASSFSGGLEQFF
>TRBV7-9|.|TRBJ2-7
CASSSDPGNSYEQYF
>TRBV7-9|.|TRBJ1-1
CASSLGGESTEAFF
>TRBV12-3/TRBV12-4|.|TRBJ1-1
CASSPDIPLNTEAFF
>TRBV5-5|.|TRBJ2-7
CASSLEGGSNEQYF
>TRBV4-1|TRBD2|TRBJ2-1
CASSQAPGLAGGPGANEQFF
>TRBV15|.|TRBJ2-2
CATISGTGELFF
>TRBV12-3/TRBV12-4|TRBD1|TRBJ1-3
CASSTWDRGSDSGNTIYF
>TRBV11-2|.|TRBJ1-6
CASSLYLDSPLHF
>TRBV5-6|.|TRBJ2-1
CASSFLTGSREQFF
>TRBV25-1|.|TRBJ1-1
CASSGRVTEAFF
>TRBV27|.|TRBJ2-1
CASSLSSGTLSFGNEQFF
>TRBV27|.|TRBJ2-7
CASSFREAYEQYF
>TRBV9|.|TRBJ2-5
CASSSEVYEETQYF